What follows are 12 T cell receptor beta chains derived from one specimen sequenced in a study of blood T cells in healthy people across ages. Using a J-beta primer mix together with a sample-barcoded 5' primer, a second PCR was run for roughly 7 to 11 cycles. One entry per CDR3 protein, called by TCRdb with MiXCR from the 5' RACE reads. Here the sample spans some 710,000 distinct CDR3 sequences, about 20% being singletons. Input material: blood. These TCRs come from a man between 65 and 80 years old in good health.

In its sample, this clonotype was seen a few times. The chain is built from TRBV5-5 and TRBJ2-5; D ambiguous. The CDR3 runs to 14 residues. CDR1 and CDR2 (germline): SGHKS, YYEKEE (reference sequence). V was clipped by 4 bases and J by 1 base, with 11 bases between them. DNA of the CDR3: TGTGCCAGCAGCCATTTGTCGACCCAAGAGACCCAGTACTTC. This gives the protein CASSHLSTQETQYF.

This clonotype was detected a few times. The chain combines TRBV4-1 with TRBJ2-5; 9 nucleotides agree with TRBD2. Germline V gives CDR1 MGHRA, CDR2 YSYEKL. The CDR3 runs to 17 residues. The J segment lost 5 bases and the V segment lost 0 bases, leaving 10 bases of the junction unmatched. The CDR3 reads CASSQDFRTSVGETQYF. For the CDR3, the DNA is TGCGCCAGCAGCCAAGATTTCAGGACTAGCGTAGGCGAGACCCAGTACTTC.

The chain is built from TRBV29-1 and TRBJ2-3, with D tentatively TRBD1 or TRBD2 (6 bases each). The V gene lost 4 bases and the J gene lost 4 bases, with 9 bases spanning the gap. The CDR3 length is 12 residues. Germline V gene lookup returns CDR1 SQVTM and CDR2 ANQGSEA. The CDR3 spells CSVARGADTQYF. In DNA, the CDR3 is TGCAGCGTTGCTAGGGGGGCAGATACGCAGTATTTT.

This clonotype was picked up many times. This chain uses TRBV12-3 or TRBV12-4 with TRBJ1-3, with unresolved D. This CDR3 is built from 13 residues. The V and J ends lost 3 bases and 1 base respectively, with 4 bases between them. CDR3: CASSLDSGNTIYF. The CDR3 DNA follows: TGTGCCAGCAGTTTGGATTCTGGAAACACCATATATTTT.

This clonotype was recorded a few times. The chain uses TRBV18 and TRBJ2-7; 9 bases are a match to TRBD1. The junction had 4 bases not matched to a gene; V was cut back by 2 bases and J by 5 bases. Germline-derived CDR1 and CDR2 are KGHSH and LQKENI. This CDR3 has 14 residues. As DNA, the CDR3 is TGTGCCAGCTCACCAGGGACAGGGATCGACGAGCAGTACTTC. Translated: CASSPGTGIDEQYF. Using reference TRBV18 and TRBJ2-7 for the parts outside the CDR3, the full variable domain is NAGVMQNPRHLVRRRGQEARLRCSPMKGHSHVYWYRQLPEEGLKFMVYLQKENIIDESGMPKERFSAEFPKEGPSILRIQQVVRGDSAAYFCASSPGTGIDEQYFGPGTRLTVT.

This clonotype was seen a handful of times. J is TRBJ2-1 and V is TRBV7-3; D not certain. Germline V gene data show CDR1 as SGHTA and CDR2 as FQGTGA. This CDR3 comprises 14 residues. V lost 4 bases and J lost 8, with 15 bases in between. CDR3 sequence: CASSSVGVGDEQFF. The CDR3, as DNA: TGTGCCAGCAGCTCAGTTGGGGTCGGCGATGAGCAGTTCTTC.

At least ten counts were recorded for this clonotype. V is TRBV12-3 or TRBV12-4 and J is TRBJ2-7; D remains unclear. Deletions cut 10 bases from V and 4 bases from J, with 20 bases between. CDR3 length: 14 amino acids. CDR3 in amino acids: CATSPQPTQYEQYF. CDR3 DNA sequence: TGTGCCACCTCTCCCCAGCCTACCCAGTACGAGCAGTACTTC.

The V gene is TRBV20-1, the J gene TRBJ2-7; maybe TRBD2 (5 bases). The better agreement between TRBJ2-1 and the DNA end casts doubt on the J call. Germline loops: CDR1 DFQATT, CDR2 SNEGSKA (reference sequence). CDR3 length equals 11 residues. CDR3 sequence: CSARAGYEQFF. The CDR3 DNA follows: TGCAGTGCTAGAGCGGGGTATGAGCAGTTCTTC.

In this sample, this clonotype turned up a few times. V is TRBV5-1 and J is TRBJ2-1; the D gene could be TRBD1 or TRBD2 (5 bases each). V was cut by 7 bases and J by 7 bases, with 12 bases left in between. This CDR3 is built from 12 residues. Germline CDR1 SGHRS, CDR2 YFSETQ. The CDR3 loop is CASGTPRNEQFF. Written as DNA, the CDR3 is TGCGCCAGCGGGACCCCTCGGAATGAGCAGTTCTTC. Together with reference TRBV5-1 and TRBJ2-1, the CDR3 gives the full variable domain: KAGVTQTPRYLIKTRGQQVTLSCSPISGHRSVSWYQQTPGQGLQFLFEYFSETQRNKGNFPGRFSGRQFSNSRSEMNVSTLELGDSALYLCASGTPRNEQFFGPGTRLTVL.

The sample holds a few counts of this clonotype. This may be a read error: a much more frequent sequence differs by one nucleotide. The rearrangement links TRBV4-1 to TRBJ1-4, with unresolved D. CDR1 is MGHRA and CDR2 is YSYEKL in the germline V gene. The V and J ends lost 3 bases and 8 bases respectively, with 19 bases between them. The CDR3 length is 16 residues. CDR3 protein: CASSHVGLGSDEKLFF. The DNA of the CDR3 is TGCGCCAGCAGCCATGTCGGTCTGGGGTCTGACGAAAAACTGTTTTTT.

This clonotype was picked up a small number of times. V is TRBV7-2 and J is TRBJ1-1; D is unclear. The CDR3 covers 13 residues. Trimming took off 5 bases at V and 0 bases at J, with 7 bases between the two ends. Germline V gives CDR1 SGHTA, CDR2 FQGNSA. The CDR3 bases are TGTGCCAGCAGCGCGGACGTGAACACTGAAGCTTTCTTT. This sequence encodes CASSADVNTEAFF. Full variable domain (rest looked up from reference TRBV7-2 and TRBJ1-1): GAGVSQSPSNKVTEKGKDVELRCDPISGHTALYWYRQSLGQGLEFLIYFQGNSAPDKSGLPSDRFSAERTGGSVSTLTIQRTQQEDSAVYLCASSADVNTEAFFGQGTRLTVV.

V gene TRBV5-1 combines with J gene TRBJ1-1; 11 nucleotides agree with TRBD1. V shed 4 bases and J 1 base; nucleotides not matched to a gene: 6. The CDR3 length is 16 residues. Germline CDR1 and CDR2: SGHRS and YFSETQ. The CDR3 is CASSADRGRGNTEAFF. The CDR3 DNA follows: TGCGCCAGCAGCGCGGACAGGGGGCGCGGGAACACTGAAGCTTTCTTT. Full variable domain (remainder filled in from reference TRBV5-1 and TRBJ1-1): KAGVTQTPRYLIKTRGQQVTLSCSPISGHRSVSWYQQTPGQGLQFLFEYFSETQRNKGNFPGRFSGRQFSNSRSEMNVSTLELGDSALYLCASSADRGRGNTEAFFGQGTRLTVV.